Included here is one T cell receptor beta chain sequence, with context. Its antigen remains unknown. Germline-derived CDR1 and CDR2 are PRHDT and FYEKMQ (reference sequence). The CDR3 is 13 residues long. The junction had 3 bases not matched to a gene; V was cut back by 1 base and J by 7 bases. The sample belongs to a study of cytomegalovirus exposure and HLA in healthy donors. Study in general: Ancestry clustering placed 81% of approximately 370 genotyped donors in the Caucasian-associated cluster.

Study-level results: Within an earlier analysis, most TCR beta V segments proved productive either about 87% or about 30% of the time.

The PCR used 60 Vbeta and 13 Jbeta primers. Clones were sequenced by immunoSEQ multiplex PCR, and TCRdb holds only the in-frame ones, with some missing. This table holds 130,000 or so clones. Material: PBMCs. This clonotype was sampled from a woman aged 18-35 years in good health and CMV-seronegative. The chain couples TRBV13 to TRBJ1-2, with 7 bases aligning to TRBD1. This CDR3 is CASSLEGGGGYTF. CDR3 in DNA: TGTGCCAGCAGCTTAGAAGGGGGCGGTGGCTACACCTTC.